This T cell receptor (beta chain) stems from a study of OX40 agonist ivuxolimab in advanced cancers. Across the study: With a range of roughly 20 to 80, age averaged roughly 60 years, and about 83% were male.

The CDR3 length is 15 residues. The germline V and J ends were trimmed by 6 bases and 0 bases, with 11 bases remaining between them. CDR1 MNHEY and CDR2 SVGAGI come from the germline V gene. Repertoires were generated with immunoSEQ multiplex PCR, while TCRdb's copy carries only in-frame clones and drops some. The table records 60,000 to 75,000 clones, about 83% of them present only once. Source: CD4+ or CD8+ T cells sorted from blood, taken in a trial of the OX40 agonist ivuxolimab. The receptor comes from an adult with an advanced solid tumor such as melanoma, head and neck, liver or kidney cancer. V usage is TRBV6-5 and J usage is TRBJ2-2, with D perhaps matching TRBD1 (6 bases). CDR3 residues: CASRLGQTNTGELFF. The CDR3 bases are TGTGCCAGCAGATTAGGACAGACGAACACCGGGGAGCTGTTTTTT.